This T cell receptor (beta chain) was profiled in a study of T cell repertoires in cytomegalovirus infection. About the study: A matching HLA type, together with CMV infection, was signaled by public TCR beta signatures.

Study-level points and caveats: Cumulative public TCR beta family frequency identified CMV carriers with the relevant HLA. Across the ex vivo response, the dominant clonotypes were HLA-C-restricted CMV-specific TCR beta clonotypes.

Germline V gene lookup returns CDR1 SEHNR and CDR2 FQNEAQ (reference sequence). V was pared by 3 bases and J by 4 bases, with 15 bases between. The CDR3 covers 15 residues. This clonotype was observed many times. No antigen is known for it. TCRdb ran MiXCR on the reads and lists one entry per CDR3 protein. The table records approximately 260,000 distinct CDR3 sequences, over 15% of them present only once. The gene calls are TRBV7-9 and TRBJ1-2; D not certain. The TCR sequence derives from a human donor in good health (CMV status not recorded). Some clones in this sample may be carry-over from other donors' samples. Sequencing input: CD8+ T cells from PBMCs. The CDR3 spells CASSFNSNPVYGYTF. CDR3 in DNA: TGTGCCAGCAGCTTTAATTCGAATCCCGTCTATGGCTACACCTTC.